This TCR beta chain was profiled in a study of T-cell memory formation after mild COVID-19. This clonotype was detected only a few times. Antigen unknown. TCRdb used MiXCR to reprocess the 5' RACE reads, holding one entry per CDR3 protein. The sample records approximately 500,000 distinct CDR3 sequences, roughly 25% being singletons. Findings of the study overall: Clones contracting day 15 to 85 were balanced CD4/CD8; later expanders leaned CD4+.

The CDR3 is 15 amino acids. The germline gives CDR1 MNHEY, CDR2 SMNVEV (reference sequence). The V and J ends lost 2 bases and 5 bases respectively, with 12 bases between them. This TCR was recovered from an adult woman who had mild COVID-19 (a few samples of this study predate the infection). Cell type and time point are not known. This chain connects TRBV27 to TRBJ2-2, with a possible D match to TRBD2 (7 bases). The sequencing input was PBMCs or a T cell subset sorted from them (not recorded which). The CDR3 loop is CASSLVGGRTGELFF. DNA for the CDR3: TGTGCCAGCAGTTTAGTGGGGGGGCGGACCGGGGAGCTGTTTTTT.